A selection of T cell receptor beta chains follows, all from one sample in a study of siplizumab effects on memory and regulatory T cells. The protocol was immunoSEQ multiplex PCR, while the TCRdb copy is restricted to in-frame clones and leaves out a portion. The sample holds around 82,000 clones, 93% seen once. Material: CD8+ T cells sorted from blood. All receptors come from a human donor in good health. The CDR3 runs from the conserved cysteine through the conserved F or W. A D gene is named only where the DNA matches it firmly. Part of the rows lack a size; the others show once, few, many or a class for expanded clones.

J gene,V gene,clone size,D gene,CDR3 protein,CDR3 DNA
TRBJ2-7,TRBV5-4,once,TRBD1,CASSLGGQSYEQYF,TGTGCCAGCAGCTTGGGGGGACAGTCCTACGAGCAGTACTTC
TRBJ2-7,TRBV6-1,-,-,CASSERVGEFYEQYF,TGTGCCAGCAGTGAACGGGTAGGAGAATTCTACGAGCAGTACTTC
TRBJ2-1,TRBV19,-,-,CASSMANYGDNEQFF,TGTGCCAGTAGTATGGCTAACTACGGGGATAATGAGCAGTTCTTC
TRBJ2-7,TRBV7-9,-,-,CASTSLGAVYEQYF,TGTGCCAGCACCTCTCTGGGGGCCGTCTACGAGCAGTACTTC
TRBJ2-1,TRBV2,-,TRBD2,CASNAPGGTSRFF,TGTGCCAGCAATGCCCCGGGGGGGACATCTCGGTTCTTC
TRBJ2-7,TRBV27,-,-,CASSGGWDTPYEQYF,TGTGCCAGCAGTGGGGGTTGGGACACCCCCTACGAGCAGTACTTC
TRBJ1-1,TRBV7-2,-,-,CASSSPQGSGTEAFF,TGTGCCAGCAGCTCCCCGCAGGGATCGGGCACTGAAGCTTTCTTT
TRBJ2-7,TRBV5-8,-,TRBD2,CASSLDPSGTFYEQYF,TGTGCCAGCAGCTTGGACCCTAGCGGGACGTTCTACGAGCAGTACTTC
TRBJ1-1,TRBV4-1,-,TRBD1,CASSQTQGATEAFF,TGCGCCAGCAGCCAAACACAGGGGGCCACTGAAGCTTTCTTT
TRBJ1-6,TRBV2,-,-,CASSDILGYNSPLHF,TGTGCCAGCAGTGACATTTTGGGTTATAATTCACCCCTCCACTTT
TRBJ1-4,TRBV9,-,TRBD1,CASSGTGTGSWATNEKLFF,TGTGCCAGCAGCGGAACCGGGACAGGGAGTTGGGCAACTAATGAAAAACTGTTTTTT
TRBJ1-6,TRBV7-6,-,-,CASSLAGSDSPLHF,TGTGCCAGCAGCTTGGCCGGGTCTGACTCACCCCTCCACTTT
TRBJ2-5,TRBV5-4,-,-,CASSKGDTQETQYF,TGTGCCAGCAGCAAGGGGGACACACAAGAGACCCAGTACTTC
TRBJ2-3,TRBV27,once,TRBD2,CASSLGLAGAGTDTQYF,TGTGCCAGCAGTTTAGGATTAGCGGGGGCGGGGACAGATACGCAGTATTTT
TRBJ1-5,TRBV6-5,-,-,CASSNSNQPQHF,TGTGCCAGCTCGAATAGCAATCAGCCCCAGCATTTT
TRBJ2-3,TRBV4-1,-,TRBD2,CASSQGSGGTYTQYF,TGCGCCAGCAGCCAAGGGAGCGGGGGGACGTATACGCAGTATTTT
TRBJ2-7,TRBV7-2,-,TRBD2,CASSPLTSSSYEQYF,TGTGCCAGCAGCCCTTTGACTAGCTCCAGTTACGAGCAGTACTTC
TRBJ2-4,TRBV6-1,-,TRBD1,CASSVGQGNIQYF,TGTGCCAGCAGTGTTGGACAGGGGAACATTCAGTACTTC
TRBJ2-5,TRBV7-3,once,-,CASSPVGGKETQYF,TGTGCCAGCAGCCCCGTAGGGGGGAAAGAGACCCAGTACTTC
TRBJ1-3,TRBV19,-,-,CASSILPESAGNTIYF,TGTGCCAGTAGTATCCTCCCCGAGTCGGCTGGAAACACCATATATTTT
TRBJ2-1,TRBV7-9,-,-,CASSPRSNNEQFF,TGTGCCAGCAGCCCCCGGTCCAACAATGAGCAGTTCTTC
TRBJ2-7,TRBV7-9,-,-,CASSLLGPTYEQYF,TGTGCCAGCAGCCTACTAGGTCCTACCTACGAGCAGTACTTC
TRBJ1-4,TRBV11-2,-,-,CASSLGFGVIEKLFF,TGTGCCAGCAGCTTGGGGTTCGGGGTCATTGAAAAACTGTTTTTT
TRBJ2-5,TRBV10-2,-,-,CASSDFGTPEETQYF,TGCGCCAGCAGTGATTTCGGGACTCCAGAGGAGACCCAGTACTTC
TRBJ1-5,TRBV19,-,TRBD1,CATDPDRGVQPQHF,TGTGCCACCGACCCAGACAGGGGGGTTCAGCCCCAGCATTTT
TRBJ2-3,TRBV13,-,-,CASSLSTSTDTQYF,TGTGCCAGCAGCTTATCGACTAGCACAGATACGCAGTATTTT
TRBJ1-2,TRBV7-9,-,-,CASSFIPNYGYTF,TGTGCCAGCAGCTTTATTCCAAACTATGGCTACACCTTC
TRBJ1-1,TRBV19,-,TRBD1,CASSIILGTGGTEAFF,TGTGCCAGTAGTATTATTCTGGGGACAGGGGGGACTGAAGCTTTCTTT
TRBJ2-4,TRBV7-7,once,-,CASSSGEAKNIQYF,TGTGCCAGCAGCTCAGGGGAAGCCAAAAACATTCAGTACTTC
TRBJ2-4,TRBV7-9,-,-,CASTPPGPMDIQYF,TGTGCCAGCACCCCCCCCGGGCCGATGGACATTCAGTACTTC
TRBJ2-2,TRBV5-6,-,-,CASSLGQGSITGELFF,TGTGCCAGCAGCTTGGGGCAGGGGAGTATCACCGGGGAGCTGTTTTTT
TRBJ1-2,TRBV7-2,few,-,CASSPVSYGYTF,TGTGCCAGCAGCCCGGTCAGCTATGGCTACACCTTC
TRBJ2-3,TRBV6-5,-,-,CASSYTLASTDTQYF,TGTGCCAGCAGTTATACGCTGGCAAGCACAGATACGCAGTATTTT
TRBJ2-7,TRBV6-5,-,TRBD2,CASSYSNLADSYEQYF,TGTGCCAGCAGTTACTCGAACCTAGCGGATTCCTACGAGCAGTACTTC
TRBJ2-7,TRBV7-9,-,TRBD2,CASRNSGLAGQYEQYF,TGTGCCAGCAGGAATAGCGGTCTAGCGGGGCAGTACGAGCAGTACTTC
TRBJ2-7,TRBV7-9,-,-,CASTAEGQGRYEQYF,TGTGCCAGCACCGCTGAGGGGCAGGGACGCTACGAGCAGTACTTC
TRBJ2-7,TRBV6-5,-,-,CASSPAANEQYF,TGTGCCAGCAGCCCCGCGGCCAACGAGCAGTACTTC
TRBJ1-2,TRBV7-2,-,-,CASSSGGAINYGYTF,TGTGCCAGCAGCTCCGGTGGGGCCATTAACTATGGCTACACCTTC
TRBJ2-1,TRBV4-2,-,-,CASSLYGGDEQFF,TGTGCCAGCAGCCTTTACGGAGGGGACGAGCAGTTCTTC
TRBJ2-7,TRBV5-4,once,TRBD1,CASSFGQANYEQYF,TGTGCCAGCAGCTTCGGACAGGCCAACTACGAGCAGTACTTC
TRBJ2-2,TRBV4-3,-,TRBD2,CASSQDSWASGGADTGELFF,TGCGCCAGCAGCCAAGATAGCTGGGCTAGCGGGGGGGCCGACACCGGGGAGCTGTTTTTT
TRBJ1-4,TRBV11-2,-,-,CASSDEGGAYEKLFF,TGTGCCAGCAGCGACGAGGGAGGGGCGTATGAAAAACTGTTTTTT